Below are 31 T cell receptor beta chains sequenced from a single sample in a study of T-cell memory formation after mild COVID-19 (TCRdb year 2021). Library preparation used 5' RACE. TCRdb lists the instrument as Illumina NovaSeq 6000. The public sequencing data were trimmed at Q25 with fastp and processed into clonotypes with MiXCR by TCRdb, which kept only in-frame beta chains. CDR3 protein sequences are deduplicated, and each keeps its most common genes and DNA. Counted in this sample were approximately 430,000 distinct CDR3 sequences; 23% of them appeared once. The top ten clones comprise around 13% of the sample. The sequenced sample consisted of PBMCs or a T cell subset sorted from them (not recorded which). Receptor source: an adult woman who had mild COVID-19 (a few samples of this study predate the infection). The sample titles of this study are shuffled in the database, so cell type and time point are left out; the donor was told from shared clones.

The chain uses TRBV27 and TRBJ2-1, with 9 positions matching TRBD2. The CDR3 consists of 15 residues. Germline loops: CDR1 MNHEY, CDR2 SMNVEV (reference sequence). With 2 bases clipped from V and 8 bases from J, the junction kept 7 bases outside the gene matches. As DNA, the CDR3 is TGTGCCAGCAGTTTACGCGCGGGGGGGCGCTATGAGCAGTTCTTC. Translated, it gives CASSLRAGGRYEQFF.

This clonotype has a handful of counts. The CDR3 reads CASSQLAGDTQYF. The DNA for the CDR3 is TGTGCCAGCAGTCAACTAGCGGGAGATACGCAGTATTTT. The J gene is TRBJ2-3, the V gene TRBV27; TRBD2 aligns across 9 bases. Trimming cost V 5 bases and J 5 bases; bases outside gene matches: 2. CDR1 MNHEY and CDR2 SMNVEV come from the germline V gene (reference sequence). CDR3 length equals 13 residues.

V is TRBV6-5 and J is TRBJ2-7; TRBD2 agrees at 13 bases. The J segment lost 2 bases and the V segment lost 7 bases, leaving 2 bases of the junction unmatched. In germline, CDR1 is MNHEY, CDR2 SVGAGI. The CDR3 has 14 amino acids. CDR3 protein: CASTGLAGAYEQYF. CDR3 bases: TGTGCCAGCACTGGACTAGCGGGAGCCTACGAGCAGTACTTC.

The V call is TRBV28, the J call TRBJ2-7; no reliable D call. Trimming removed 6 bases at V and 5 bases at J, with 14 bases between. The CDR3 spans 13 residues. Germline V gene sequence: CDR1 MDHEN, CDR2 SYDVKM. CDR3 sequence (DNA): TGTGCCAGCAGCCCCCGCCCCGCCCACGAGCAGTACTTC. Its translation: CASSPRPAHEQYF.

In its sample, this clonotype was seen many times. CDR3 residues: CASSSASTDTQYF. CDR3 nucleotide sequence: TGTGCCAGCAGCTCCGCTAGCACAGATACGCAGTATTTT. The rearrangement joins TRBV11-2 to TRBJ2-3; D is undetermined. Germline V gene sequence: CDR1 SGHAT, CDR2 FQNNGV. The CDR3 has 13 amino acids. Trimming cost V 4 bases and J 0 bases, with 5 bases left between them.

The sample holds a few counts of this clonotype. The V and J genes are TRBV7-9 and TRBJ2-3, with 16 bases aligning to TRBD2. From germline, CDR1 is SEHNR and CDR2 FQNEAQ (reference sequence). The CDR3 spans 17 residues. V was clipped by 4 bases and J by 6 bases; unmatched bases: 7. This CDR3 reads CASSSRGLAGGRDTQYF. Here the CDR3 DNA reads TGTGCCAGCAGCTCCCGGGGACTAGCGGGAGGGCGGGATACGCAGTATTTT.

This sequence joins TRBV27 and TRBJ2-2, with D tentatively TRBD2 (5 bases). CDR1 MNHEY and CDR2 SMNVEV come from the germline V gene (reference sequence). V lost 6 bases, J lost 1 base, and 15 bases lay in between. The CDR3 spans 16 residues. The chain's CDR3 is CASSPWASQNTGELFF. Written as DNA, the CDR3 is TGTGCCAGCAGCCCCTGGGCTAGCCAGAACACCGGGGAGCTGTTTTTT.

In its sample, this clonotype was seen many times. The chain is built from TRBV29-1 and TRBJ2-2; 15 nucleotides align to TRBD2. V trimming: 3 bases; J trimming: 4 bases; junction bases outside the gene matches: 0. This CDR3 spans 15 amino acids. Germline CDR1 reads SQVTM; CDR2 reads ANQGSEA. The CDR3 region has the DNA TGCAGCGTTGAGGGACTAGCGGGAGGCACCGGGGAGCTGTTTTTT. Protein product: CSVEGLAGGTGELFF.

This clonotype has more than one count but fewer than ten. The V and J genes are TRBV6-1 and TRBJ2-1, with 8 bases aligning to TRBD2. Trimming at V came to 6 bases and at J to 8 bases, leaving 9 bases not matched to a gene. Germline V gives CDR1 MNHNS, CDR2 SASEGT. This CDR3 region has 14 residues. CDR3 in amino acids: CASRLAAHEDEQFF. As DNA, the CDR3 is TGTGCCAGCAGACTAGCGGCACATGAGGATGAGCAGTTCTTC.

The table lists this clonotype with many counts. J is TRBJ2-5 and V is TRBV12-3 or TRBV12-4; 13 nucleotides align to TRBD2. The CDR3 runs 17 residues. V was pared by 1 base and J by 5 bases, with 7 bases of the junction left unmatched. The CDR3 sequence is CASSLGLAGGPGETQYF. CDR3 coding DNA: TGTGCCAGCAGTTTAGGACTAGCGGGAGGCCCAGGGGAGACCCAGTACTTC.

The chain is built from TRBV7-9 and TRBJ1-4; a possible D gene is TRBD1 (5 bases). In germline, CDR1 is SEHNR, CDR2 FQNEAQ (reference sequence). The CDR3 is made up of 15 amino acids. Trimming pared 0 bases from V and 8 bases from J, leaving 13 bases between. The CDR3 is CASSLAWRGDEKLFF. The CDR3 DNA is TGTGCCAGCAGCTTAGCGTGGAGGGGAGACGAAAAACTGTTTTTT.

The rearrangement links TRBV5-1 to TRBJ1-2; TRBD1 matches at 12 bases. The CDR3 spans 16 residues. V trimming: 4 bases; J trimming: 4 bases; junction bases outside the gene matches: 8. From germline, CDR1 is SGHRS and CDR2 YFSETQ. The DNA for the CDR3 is TGCGCCAGCAGCCAAGGTGGGACAGGGGGCAGCTATGGCTACACCTTC. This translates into CASSQGGTGGSYGYTF.

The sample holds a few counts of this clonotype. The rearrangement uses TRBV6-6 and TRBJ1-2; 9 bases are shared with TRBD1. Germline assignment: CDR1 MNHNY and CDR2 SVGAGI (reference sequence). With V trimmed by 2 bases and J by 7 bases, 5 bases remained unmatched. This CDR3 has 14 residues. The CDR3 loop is CASSYLQGAGGYTF. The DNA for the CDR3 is TGTGCCAGCAGTTACCTACAGGGGGCCGGTGGCTACACCTTC.

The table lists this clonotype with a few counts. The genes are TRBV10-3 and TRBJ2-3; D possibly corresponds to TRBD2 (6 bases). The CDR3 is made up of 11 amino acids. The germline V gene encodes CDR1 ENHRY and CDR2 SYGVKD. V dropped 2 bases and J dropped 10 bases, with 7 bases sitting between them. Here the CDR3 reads CAISEAGPQYF. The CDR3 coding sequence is TGTGCCATCAGTGAGGCGGGACCGCAGTATTTT.

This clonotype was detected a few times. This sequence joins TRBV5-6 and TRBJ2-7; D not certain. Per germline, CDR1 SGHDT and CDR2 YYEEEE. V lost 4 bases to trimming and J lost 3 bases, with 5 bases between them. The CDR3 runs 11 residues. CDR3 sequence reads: CASSAYYEQYF. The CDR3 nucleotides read TGTGCCAGCAGCGCCTACTACGAGCAGTACTTC.

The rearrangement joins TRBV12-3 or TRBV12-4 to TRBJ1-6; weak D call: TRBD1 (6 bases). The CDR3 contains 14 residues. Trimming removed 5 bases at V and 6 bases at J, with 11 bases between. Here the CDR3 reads CASSIGQPNSPLHF. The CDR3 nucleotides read TGTGCCAGCAGTATCGGACAGCCTAATTCACCCCTCCACTTT.

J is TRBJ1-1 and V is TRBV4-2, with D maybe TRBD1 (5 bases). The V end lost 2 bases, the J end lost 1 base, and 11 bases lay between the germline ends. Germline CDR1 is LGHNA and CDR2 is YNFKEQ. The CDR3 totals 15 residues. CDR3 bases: TGTGCCAGCAGCCAAATGGGACCTAAGAACACTGAAGCTTTCTTT. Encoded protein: CASSQMGPKNTEAFF.

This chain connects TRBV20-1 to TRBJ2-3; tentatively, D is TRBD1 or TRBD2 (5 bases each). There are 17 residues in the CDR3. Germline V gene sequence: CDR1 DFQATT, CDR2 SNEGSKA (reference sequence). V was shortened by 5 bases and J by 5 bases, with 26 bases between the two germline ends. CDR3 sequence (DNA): TGCAGTGCTCGGGGCCCAGTGAAGCGGCAGTGGGGAGATACGCAGTATTTT. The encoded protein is CSARGPVKRQWGDTQYF.

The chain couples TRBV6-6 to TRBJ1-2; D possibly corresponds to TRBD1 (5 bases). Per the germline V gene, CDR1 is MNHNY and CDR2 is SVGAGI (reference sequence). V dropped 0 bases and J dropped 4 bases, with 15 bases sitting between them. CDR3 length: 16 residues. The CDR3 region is CASSYSGRAEGYGYTF. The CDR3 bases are TGTGCCAGCAGTTACTCGGGCAGGGCCGAGGGCTATGGCTACACCTTC.

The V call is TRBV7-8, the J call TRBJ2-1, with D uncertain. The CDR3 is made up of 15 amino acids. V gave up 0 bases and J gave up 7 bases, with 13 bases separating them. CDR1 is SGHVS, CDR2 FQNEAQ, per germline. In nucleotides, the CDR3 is TGTGCCAGCAGCTTAGCACAGCTTCTGCCTAATGAGCAGTTCTTC. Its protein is CASSLAQLLPNEQFF.

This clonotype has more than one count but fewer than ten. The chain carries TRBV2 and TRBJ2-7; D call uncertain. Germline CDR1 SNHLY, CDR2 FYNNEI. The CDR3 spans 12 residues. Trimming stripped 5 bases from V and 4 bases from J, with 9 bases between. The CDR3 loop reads CASSPRFYEQYF. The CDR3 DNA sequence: TGTGCCAGCAGTCCTAGATTTTACGAGCAGTACTTC.

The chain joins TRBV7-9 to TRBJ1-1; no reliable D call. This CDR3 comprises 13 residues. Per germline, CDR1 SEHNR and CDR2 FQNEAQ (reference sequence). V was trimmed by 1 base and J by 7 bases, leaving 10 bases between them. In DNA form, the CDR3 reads TGTGCCAGCAGCTTAGTGGTGGAAGGTGAAGCTTTCTTT. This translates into CASSLVVEGEAFF.

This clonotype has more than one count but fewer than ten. The CDR3 nucleotides read TGTGCCAGCAGTGAAGGGGGGACGCAAAGGAGTGAGCAGTTCTTC. This encodes CASSEGGTQRSEQFF. This chain links TRBV25-1 with TRBJ2-1; TRBD2 is a possible D gene (6 bases). V lost 2 bases to trimming and J lost 9 bases, with 17 bases between them. Germline V gene data show CDR1 as MGHDK and CDR2 as SYGVNS. This CDR3 has 15 residues.

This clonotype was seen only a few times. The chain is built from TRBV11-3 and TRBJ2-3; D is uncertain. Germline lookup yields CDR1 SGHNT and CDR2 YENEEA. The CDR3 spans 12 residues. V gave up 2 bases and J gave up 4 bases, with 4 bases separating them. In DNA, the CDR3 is TGTGCCAGCAGCTTACGAGCAGATACGCAGTATTTT. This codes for CASSLRADTQYF.

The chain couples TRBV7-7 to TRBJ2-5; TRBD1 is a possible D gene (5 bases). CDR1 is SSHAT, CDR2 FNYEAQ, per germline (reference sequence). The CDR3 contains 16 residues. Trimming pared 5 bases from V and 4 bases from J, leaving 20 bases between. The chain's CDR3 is CASSLGRGLIGETQYF. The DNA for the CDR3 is TGTGCCAGCAGCCTGGGAAGGGGCCTTATCGGAGAGACCCAGTACTTC.

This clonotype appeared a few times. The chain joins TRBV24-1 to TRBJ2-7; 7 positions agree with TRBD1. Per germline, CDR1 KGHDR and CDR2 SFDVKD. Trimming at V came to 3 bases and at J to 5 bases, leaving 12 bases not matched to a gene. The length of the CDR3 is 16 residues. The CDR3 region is CATSDKPGQTLDEQYF. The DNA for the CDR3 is TGTGCCACCAGTGATAAACCGGGACAGACCCTCGACGAGCAGTACTTC.

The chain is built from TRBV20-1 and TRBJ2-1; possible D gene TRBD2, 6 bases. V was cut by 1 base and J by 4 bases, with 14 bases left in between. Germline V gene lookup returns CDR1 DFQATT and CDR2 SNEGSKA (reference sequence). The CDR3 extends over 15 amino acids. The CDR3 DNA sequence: TGCAGTGCTAGAGCCGGGGACTCGATATACAATGAGCAGTTCTTC. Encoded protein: CSARAGDSIYNEQFF.

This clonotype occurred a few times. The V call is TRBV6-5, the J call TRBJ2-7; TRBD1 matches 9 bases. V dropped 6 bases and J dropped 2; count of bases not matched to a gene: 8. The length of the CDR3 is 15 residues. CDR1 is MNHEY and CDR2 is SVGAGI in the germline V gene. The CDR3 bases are TGTGCCAGCAGCATGGGGACAGGGAAGGCCTACGAGCAGTACTTC. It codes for CASSMGTGKAYEQYF.

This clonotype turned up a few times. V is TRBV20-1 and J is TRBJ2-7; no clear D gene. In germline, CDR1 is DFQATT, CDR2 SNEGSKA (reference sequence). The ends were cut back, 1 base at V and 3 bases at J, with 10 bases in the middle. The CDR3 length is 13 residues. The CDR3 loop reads CSARVGRFYEQYF. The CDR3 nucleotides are TGCAGTGCTAGAGTTGGGCGGTTCTACGAGCAGTACTTC.

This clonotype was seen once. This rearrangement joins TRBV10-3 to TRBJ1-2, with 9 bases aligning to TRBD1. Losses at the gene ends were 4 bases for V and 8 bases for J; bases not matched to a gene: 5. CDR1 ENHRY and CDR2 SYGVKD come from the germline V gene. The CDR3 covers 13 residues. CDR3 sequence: CAISAGQGGGYTF. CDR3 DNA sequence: TGTGCCATCAGTGCGGGACAGGGAGGGGGCTACACCTTC.

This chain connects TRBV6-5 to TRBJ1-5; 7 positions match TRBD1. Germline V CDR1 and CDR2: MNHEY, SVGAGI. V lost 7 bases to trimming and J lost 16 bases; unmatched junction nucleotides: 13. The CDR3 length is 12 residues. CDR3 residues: CASTNPGQKEHF. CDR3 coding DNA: TGTGCCAGCACCAACCCGGGACAGAAGGAACATTTT.